This T cell receptor beta chain stems from a study of blood T cell repertoires in COVID-19. The data were produced by immunoSEQ multiplex PCR, yet TCRdb's version contains in-frame clones alone and is incomplete. The table has roughly 30,000 clones, about 85% seen once; the top ten hold about a sixth. The table lists this clone with a few counts. The CDR3 extends over 14 amino acids. Germline lookup yields CDR1 SGHRS and CDR2 YFSETQ. Trimming cost V 2 bases and J 6 bases; bases outside gene matches: 7. The V call is TRBV5-1, the J call TRBJ1-1; TRBD1 matches at 7 bases. The TCR was taken from a woman aged 55-70 years with acute or convalescent COVID-19. Sequencing was performed on peripheral blood. The CDR3 nucleotides read TGCGCCAGCAGCTTTACAGGGGTGGTGGCTGAAGCTTTCTTT. Translated: CASSFTGVVAEAFF.